This T cell receptor (beta chain) is from a study of shared clonotypes between healthy human individuals. Broader study findings: A small donor pool kept down the genetic and exposure-history diversity that was represented. Clonotypes not shared had lower generation probabilities than those common to all four donors.

Assay used: immunoSEQ multiplex PCR; TCRdb lists only in-frame clones, some missing. The sample has around 2.3 million clones; approximately 96% are singletons. For this clone: Its specificity is not known.

Sequences were obtained from naive CD4+ T cells sorted from blood. The subset denotes: CD45RA+ positively selected. The receptor was derived from a man aged 18 to 30 in good health.

The CDR3 nucleotides are TGCGCCAGCAGCTTGGCCAGGGGACAGAGTTCCGAGCAGTACTTC. This sequence encodes CASSLARGQSSEQYF. The V gene is TRBV5-1, the J gene TRBJ2-7, with TRBD1 matching over 7 bases. Losses at the gene ends were 0 bases for V and 6 bases for J; bases not matched to a gene: 9. Germline V gene sequence: CDR1 SGHRS, CDR2 YFSETQ. The CDR3 extends over 15 amino acids. The variable domain in full, with the rest retrieved from reference TRBV5-1 and TRBJ2-7, is KAGVTQTPRYLIKTRGQQVTLSCSPISGHRSVSWYQQTPGQGLQFLFEYFSETQRNKGNFPGRFSGRQFSNSRSEMNVSTLELGDSALYLCASSLARGQSSEQYFGPGTRLTVT.